The present TCR beta chain was sequenced within a study of cytomegalovirus exposure and HLA in healthy donors. Vbeta (60) and Jbeta (13) primers were used in the PCR. Data came from immunoSEQ multiplex PCR; TCRdb stores just in-frame clones and leaves some out. The profile covers 100,000 to 120,000 clones, with around 75% appearing a single time and around 2.1% taken by the ten largest. In germline, CDR1 is MNHEY, CDR2 SVGAGI. The CDR3 is 14 amino acids. Trimming shortened V by 2 bases and J by 5 bases, and 10 bases separated the two germline ends. This clonotype was obtained from a young man in good health and CMV-seronegative. The sample comprised PBMCs. The V and J genes are TRBV6-5 and TRBJ2-1; no clear D gene. The CDR3, as DNA: TGTGCCAGCAGTTACGTGAGTACGGACAATGAGCAGTTCTTC. It specifies CASSYVSTDNEQFF.